This is a list of T cell receptor beta chains from one sample in a study of T cells in narcolepsy. Assay used: immunoSEQ multiplex PCR; TCRdb lists only in-frame clones, some missing. Of about 17,000 clones listed, roughly two thirds are singletons. The sequenced material came from CD45RA- memory CD8+ T cells from PBMCs. These receptors were taken from a human donor with narcolepsy. The CDR3 runs from the conserved cysteine through the conserved F or W.

v_gene,j_gene,CDR3aa
TRBV11-2,TRBJ1-2,CASSLDGYGYTF
TRBV14,TRBJ2-7,CASSQELAGPNEQYF
TRBV5-6,TRBJ1-1,CASAFEQGAEAFF
TRBV21-1,TRBJ1-2,CASSKARGVGITIYYGYTF
TRBV13,TRBJ1-1,CASSLDKEEAFF
TRBV13,TRBJ2-1,CASSFRRPKYNEQFF
TRBV6-5,TRBJ2-7,CASSQDSYEQYF
TRBV10-3,TRBJ1-2,CAIRPDMGQGTNYGYTF
TRBV6-5,TRBJ2-7,CASSYSGTSEQYF
TRBV15,TRBJ1-5,CATSRDQVGQGRGSNQPQHF
TRBV5-5,TRBJ2-5,CASRVPGFETQYF
TRBV5-1,TRBJ2-7,CASSLEASGGIYEQYF